This passage covers 10 T cell receptor beta chains from one sample sequenced in a study of long-term antiretroviral therapy in people with HIV (dated by TCRdb to 2021 to 2024). Sequencing of the TRB variable region was done with the immunoSEQ hsTCRB v3.0 assay at survey level resolution. Not all clones reach the TCRdb copy of this immuneACCESS table, which keeps in-frame sequences only. Checked studies attribute under half of the gap to unresolved V genes and leave the rest unexplained. The sample table contains roughly 28,000 clones; only one count was recorded for roughly 73% of them. The ten biggest clones cover about 9.3% of the sample. The specimen was unsorted PBMCs, collected 1.5 years before starting antiretroviral therapy. These receptors all stem from a man younger than 30 with HIV.

The rearrangement joins TRBV15 to TRBJ2-5; D is possibly TRBD2 (5 bases). From germline, CDR1 is LNHNV and CDR2 YYDKDF (reference sequence). The V gene lost 5 bases and the J gene lost 4 bases, with 11 bases spanning the gap. CDR3 length: 13 residues. CDR3 amino acids: CATSPRGGETQYF. The CDR3 region has the DNA TGTGCCACCAGCCCGCGTGGAGGAGAGACCCAGTACTTC.

The chain combines TRBV7-8 with TRBJ2-6; TRBD2 matches at 7 bases. V trimming: 4 bases; J trimming: 0 bases; junction bases outside the gene matches: 6. The CDR3 loop spans 17 amino acids. Germline V gene data show CDR1 as SGHVS and CDR2 as FQNEAQ. CDR3 loop: CASSSGTMSSGANVLTF. In DNA form, the CDR3 reads TGTGCCAGCAGCTCCGGGACTATGAGCTCTGGGGCCAACGTCCTGACTTTC.

The rearrangement uses TRBV27 and TRBJ2-3, with D unresolved. Germline lookup yields CDR1 MNHEY and CDR2 SMNVEV (reference sequence). The CDR3 covers 13 residues. V was clipped by 6 bases and J by 3 bases, with 10 bases between them. CDR3 in DNA: TGTGCCAGCAGCCCGGGCCCTACAGATACGCAGTATTTT. This gives the protein CASSPGPTDTQYF.

As for this clone: The sample has other DNA sequences that encode this CDR3 too. CDR3 in DNA: TGTGCCAGCAGCGGGGGGAGCGACACAGATACGCAGTATTTT. Encoded protein: CASSGGSDTDTQYF. This chain connects TRBV9 to TRBJ2-3; D may correspond to TRBD1 or TRBD2 (5 bases each). V was pared by 3 bases and J by 2 bases, with 10 bases between. Germline lookup yields CDR1 SGDLS and CDR2 YYNGEE. The CDR3 has 14 amino acids.

V usage is TRBV7-3 and J usage is TRBJ2-5; TRBD1 is a possible D gene (5 bases). The CDR3 is 13 residues long. CDR1 SGHTA and CDR2 FQGTGA come from the germline V gene. V was clipped by 1 base and J by 5 bases, with 8 bases between them. The CDR3 DNA is TGTGCCAGCAGCTTAAGTGGGGCCGAGACCCAGTACTTC. Its protein product is CASSLSGAETQYF.

The chain employs TRBV2 and TRBJ1-1; perhaps TRBD1 as D (5 bases). The V gene lost 3 bases and the J gene lost 4 bases, with 12 bases spanning the gap. CDR1 and CDR2 (germline): SNHLY, FYNNEI. This CDR3 is built from 14 residues. CDR3 sequence reads: CASSDRIQGTEAFF. The CDR3 DNA follows: TGTGCCAGCAGTGATCGGATTCAGGGCACTGAAGCTTTCTTT.

The rearrangement joins TRBV7-2 to TRBJ2-5, with D perhaps TRBD1 (5 bases). CDR3 length: 17 residues. Between the trimmed V and J ends, which lost 2 bases and 5 bases, there was a span of 21 bases. Per germline, CDR1 SGHTA and CDR2 FQGNSA. The CDR3: CASSLSRAGYVRETQYF. The DNA for the CDR3 is TGTGCCAGCAGCTTATCTCGTGCAGGGTACGTTCGGGAGACCCAGTACTTC.

The chain has TRBV6-8 and TRBJ2-7, with 9 nucleotides matching TRBD1. V was clipped by 2 bases and J by 1 base; unmatched bases: 18. This CDR3 region has 20 residues. In germline, CDR1 is MNHGY, CDR2 SAAAGT. CDR3 sequence (DNA): TGTGCCAGCAGTTACCGCCGCCGACAGGGGGATGGTTATCGGTCCTACGAGCAGTACTTC. Translation: CASSYRRRQGDGYRSYEQYF.

This sequence joins TRBV19 and TRBJ2-5, with D possibly matching TRBD2 (6 bases). The CDR3 consists of 13 residues. Germline values: CDR1 LNHDA, CDR2 SQIVND (reference sequence). The germline V and J ends were trimmed by 1 base and 5 bases, with 8 bases remaining between them. Here the CDR3 reads CASSIVGGETQYF. The CDR3, as DNA: TGTGCCAGTAGTATAGTAGGAGGGGAGACCCAGTACTTC. The variable domain in full, with the rest retrieved from reference TRBV19 and TRBJ2-5, is DGGITQSPKYLFRKEGQNVTLSCEQNLNHDAMYWYRQDPGQGLRLIYYSQIVNDFQKGDIAEGYSVSREKKESFPLTVTSAQKNPTAFYLCASSIVGGETQYFGPGTRLLVL.

This clone was seen more than once but under ten times. The rearrangement uses TRBV6-5 and TRBJ1-2; 7 bases fit TRBD1. Germline loops: CDR1 MNHEY, CDR2 SVGAGI. The CDR3 runs to 13 residues. The junction had 7 bases not matched to a gene; V was cut back by 6 bases and J by 6 bases. The CDR3 here is CASSLDRLDGYTF. CDR3 bases: TGTGCCAGCAGCCTGGACAGGCTCGATGGCTACACCTTC.